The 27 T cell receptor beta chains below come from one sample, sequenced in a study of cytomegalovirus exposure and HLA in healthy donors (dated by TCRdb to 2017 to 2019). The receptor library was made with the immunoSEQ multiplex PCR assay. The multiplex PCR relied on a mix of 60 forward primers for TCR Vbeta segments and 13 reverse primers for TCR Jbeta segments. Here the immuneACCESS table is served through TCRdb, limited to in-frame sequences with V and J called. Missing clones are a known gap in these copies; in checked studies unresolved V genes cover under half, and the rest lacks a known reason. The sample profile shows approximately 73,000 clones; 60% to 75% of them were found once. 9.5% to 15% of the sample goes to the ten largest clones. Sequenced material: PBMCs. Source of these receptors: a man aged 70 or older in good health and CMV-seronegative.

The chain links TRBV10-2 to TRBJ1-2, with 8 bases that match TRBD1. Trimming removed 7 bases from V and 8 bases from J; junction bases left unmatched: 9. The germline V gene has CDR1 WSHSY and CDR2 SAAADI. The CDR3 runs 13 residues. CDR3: CASIGTGPQGYTF. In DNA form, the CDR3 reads TGCGCCAGCATCGGGACAGGACCCCAGGGCTACACCTTC.

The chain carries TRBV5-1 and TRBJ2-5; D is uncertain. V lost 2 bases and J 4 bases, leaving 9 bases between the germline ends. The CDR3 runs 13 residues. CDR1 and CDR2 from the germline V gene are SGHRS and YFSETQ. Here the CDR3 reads CASSFSQRETQYF. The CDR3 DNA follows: TGCGCCAGCAGCTTTTCCCAGCGAGAGACCCAGTACTTC.

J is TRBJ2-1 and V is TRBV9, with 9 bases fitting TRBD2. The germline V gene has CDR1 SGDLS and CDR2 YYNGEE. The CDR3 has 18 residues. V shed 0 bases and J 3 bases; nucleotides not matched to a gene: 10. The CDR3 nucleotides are TGTGCCAGCAGCGTAGTAGGCGGGACTAGCCTAGGCTACAATGAGCAGTTCTTC. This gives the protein CASSVVGGTSLGYNEQFF.

CDR3 coding DNA: TGTGCCAGCAGCTTAGTAGGAGGGGGCGGCTATGGCTACACCTTC. Encoded protein: CASSLVGGGGYGYTF. The gene calls are TRBV7-2 and TRBJ1-2; 7 bases map to TRBD1. The CDR3 is 15 residues long. The V segment lost 1 base and the J segment 4 bases; nucleotides outside the gene matches: 6. Germline CDR1 SGHTA, CDR2 FQGNSA.

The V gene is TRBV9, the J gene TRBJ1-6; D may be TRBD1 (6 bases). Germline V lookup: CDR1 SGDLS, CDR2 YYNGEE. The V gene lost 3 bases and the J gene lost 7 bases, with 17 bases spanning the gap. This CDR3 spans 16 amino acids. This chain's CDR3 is CASSAGGREYNSPLHF. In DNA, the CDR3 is TGTGCCAGCAGCGCGGGGGGCAGGGAATACAATTCACCCCTCCACTTT.

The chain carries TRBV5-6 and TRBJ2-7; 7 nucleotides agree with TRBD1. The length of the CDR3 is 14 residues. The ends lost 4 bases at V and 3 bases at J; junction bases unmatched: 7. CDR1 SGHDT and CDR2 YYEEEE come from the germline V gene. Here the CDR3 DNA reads TGTGCCAGCAGCGCCAAGTACAGGGGCTACGAGCAGTACTTC. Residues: CASSAKYRGYEQYF.

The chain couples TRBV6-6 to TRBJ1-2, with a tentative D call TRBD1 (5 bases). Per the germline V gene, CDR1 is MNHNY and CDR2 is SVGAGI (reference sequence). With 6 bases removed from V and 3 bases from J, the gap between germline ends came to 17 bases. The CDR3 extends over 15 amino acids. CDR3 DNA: TGTGCCAGCAGCCCGGTGGGGGGAAAGGACTATGGCTACACCTTC. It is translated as CASSPVGGKDYGYTF.

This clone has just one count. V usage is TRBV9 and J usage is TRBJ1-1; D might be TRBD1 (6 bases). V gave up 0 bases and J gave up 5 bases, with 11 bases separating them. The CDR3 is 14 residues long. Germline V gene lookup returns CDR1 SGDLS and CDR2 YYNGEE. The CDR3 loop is CASSVVDRRTEAFF. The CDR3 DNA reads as TGTGCCAGCAGCGTAGTGGACAGAAGGACTGAAGCTTTCTTT.

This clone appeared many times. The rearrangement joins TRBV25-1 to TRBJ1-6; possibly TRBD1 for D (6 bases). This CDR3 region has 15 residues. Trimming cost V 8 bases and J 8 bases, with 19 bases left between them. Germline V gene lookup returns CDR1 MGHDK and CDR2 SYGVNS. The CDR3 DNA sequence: TGTGCCAGCGCGGCGCCGCGGGGGCAAGATTCACCCCTCCACTTT. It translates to CASAAPRGQDSPLHF.

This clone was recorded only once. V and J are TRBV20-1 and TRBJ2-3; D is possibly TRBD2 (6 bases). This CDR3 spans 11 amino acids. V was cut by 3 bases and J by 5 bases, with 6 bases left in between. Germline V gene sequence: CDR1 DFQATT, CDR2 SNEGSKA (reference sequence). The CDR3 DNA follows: TGCAGTGCTAGGGGAGGAGATACGCAGTATTTT. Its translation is CSARGGDTQYF.

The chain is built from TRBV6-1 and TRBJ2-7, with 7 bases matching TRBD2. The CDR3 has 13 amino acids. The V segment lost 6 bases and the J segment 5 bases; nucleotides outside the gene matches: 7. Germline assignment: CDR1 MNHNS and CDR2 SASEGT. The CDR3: CASSLAALNEQYF. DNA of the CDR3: TGTGCCAGCAGCCTAGCGGCCCTAAACGAGCAGTACTTC.

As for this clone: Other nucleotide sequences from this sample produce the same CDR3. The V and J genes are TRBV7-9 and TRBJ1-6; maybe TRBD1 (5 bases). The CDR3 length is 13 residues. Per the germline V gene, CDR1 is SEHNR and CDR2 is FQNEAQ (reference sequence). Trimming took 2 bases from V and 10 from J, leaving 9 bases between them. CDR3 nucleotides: TGTGCCAGCAGCTTACAGGGAGGATCACCCCTCCACTTT. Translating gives CASSLQGGSPLHF.

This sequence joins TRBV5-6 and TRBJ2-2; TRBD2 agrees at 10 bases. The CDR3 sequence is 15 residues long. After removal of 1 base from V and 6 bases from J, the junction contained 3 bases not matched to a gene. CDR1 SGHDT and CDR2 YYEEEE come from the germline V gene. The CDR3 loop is CASSLSGGAAGELFF. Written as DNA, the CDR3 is TGTGCCAGCAGCTTGAGCGGGGGGGCCGCCGGGGAGCTGTTTTTT.

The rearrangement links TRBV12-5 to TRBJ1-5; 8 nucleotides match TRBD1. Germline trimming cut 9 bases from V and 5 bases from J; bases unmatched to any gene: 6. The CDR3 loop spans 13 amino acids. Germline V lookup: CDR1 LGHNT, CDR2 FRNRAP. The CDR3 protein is CASAGQEDQPQHF. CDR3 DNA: TGTGCTAGCGCGGGACAGGAGGATCAGCCCCAGCATTTT.

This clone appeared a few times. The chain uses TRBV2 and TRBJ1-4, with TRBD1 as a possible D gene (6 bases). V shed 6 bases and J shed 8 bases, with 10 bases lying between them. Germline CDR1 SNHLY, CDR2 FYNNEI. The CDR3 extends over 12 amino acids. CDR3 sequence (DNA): TGTGCCAGCAGGGGGGCCGAAGAAAAACTGTTTTTT. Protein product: CASRGAEEKLFF. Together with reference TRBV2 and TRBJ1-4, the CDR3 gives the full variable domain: EPEVTQTPSHQVTQMGQEVILRCVPISNHLYFYWYRQILGQKVEFLVSFYNNEISEKSEIFDDQFSVERPDGSNFTLKIRSTKLEDSAMYFCASRGAEEKLFFGSGTQLSVL.

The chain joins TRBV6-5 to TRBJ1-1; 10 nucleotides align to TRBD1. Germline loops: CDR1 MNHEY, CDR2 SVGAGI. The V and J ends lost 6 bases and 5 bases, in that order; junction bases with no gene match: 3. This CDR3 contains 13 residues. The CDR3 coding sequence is TGTGCCAGCAGGGGACAGGGGAGAACTGAAGCTTTCTTT. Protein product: CASRGQGRTEAFF.

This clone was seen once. For the CDR3, the DNA is TGTGCCAGCAGTGACCCGGGGGGTCCTTCTGCAAGTGAGCAGTTCTTC. Translated: CASSDPGGPSASEQFF. The V and J genes are TRBV6-1 and TRBJ2-1; TRBD2 agrees at 7 bases. The germline V gene has CDR1 MNHNS and CDR2 SASEGT. The CDR3 has 16 residues. Trimming at V came to 3 bases and at J to 9 bases, leaving 14 bases not matched to a gene.

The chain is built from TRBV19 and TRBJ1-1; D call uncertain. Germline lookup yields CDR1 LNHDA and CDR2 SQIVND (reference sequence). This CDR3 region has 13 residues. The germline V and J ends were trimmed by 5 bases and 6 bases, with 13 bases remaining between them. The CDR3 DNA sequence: TGTGCCAGTAGTGCACTAGAGGCCCCTGAAGCTTTCTTT. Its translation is CASSALEAPEAFF.

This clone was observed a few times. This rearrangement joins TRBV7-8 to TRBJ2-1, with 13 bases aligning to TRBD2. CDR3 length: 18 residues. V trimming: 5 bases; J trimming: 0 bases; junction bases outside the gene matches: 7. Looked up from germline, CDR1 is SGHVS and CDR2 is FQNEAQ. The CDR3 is CASSKTSGGRHSYNEQFF. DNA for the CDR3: TGTGCCAGCAGCAAGACTAGCGGGGGGCGTCACTCCTACAATGAGCAGTTCTTC. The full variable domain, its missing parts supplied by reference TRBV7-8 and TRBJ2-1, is GAGVSQSPRYKVAKRGQDVALRCDPISGHVSLFWYQQALGQGPEFLTYFQNEAQLDKSGLPSDRFFAERPEGSVSTLKIQRTQQEDSAVYLCASSKTSGGRHSYNEQFFGPGTRLTVL.

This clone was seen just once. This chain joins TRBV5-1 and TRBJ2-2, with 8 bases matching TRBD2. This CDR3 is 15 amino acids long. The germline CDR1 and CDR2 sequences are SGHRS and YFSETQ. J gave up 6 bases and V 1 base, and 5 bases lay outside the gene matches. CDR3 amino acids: CASSLSGGSAGELFF. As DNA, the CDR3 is TGCGCCAGCAGCTTGTCGGGGGGGTCTGCCGGGGAGCTGTTTTTT.

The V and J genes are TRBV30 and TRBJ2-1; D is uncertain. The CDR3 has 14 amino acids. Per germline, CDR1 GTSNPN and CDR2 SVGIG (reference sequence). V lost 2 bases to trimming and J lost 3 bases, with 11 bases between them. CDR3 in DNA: TGTGCCTGGAGTTACAGCCCTTTCTACAATGAGCAGTTCTTC. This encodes CAWSYSPFYNEQFF.

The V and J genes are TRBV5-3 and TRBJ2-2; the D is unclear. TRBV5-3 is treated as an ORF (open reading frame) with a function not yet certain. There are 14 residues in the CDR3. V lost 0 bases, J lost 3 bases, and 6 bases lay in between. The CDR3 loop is CARSLESHTGELFF. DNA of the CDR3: TGTGCCAGAAGCTTGGAGAGTCACACCGGGGAGCTGTTTTTT.

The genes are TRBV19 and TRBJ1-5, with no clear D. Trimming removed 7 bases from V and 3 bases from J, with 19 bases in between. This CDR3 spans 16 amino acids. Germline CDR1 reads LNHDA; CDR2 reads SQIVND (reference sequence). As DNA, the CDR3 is TGTGCCAGTACCTCGGGGTACGGCGCGAACAATCAGCCCCAGCATTTT. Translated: CASTSGYGANNQPQHF.

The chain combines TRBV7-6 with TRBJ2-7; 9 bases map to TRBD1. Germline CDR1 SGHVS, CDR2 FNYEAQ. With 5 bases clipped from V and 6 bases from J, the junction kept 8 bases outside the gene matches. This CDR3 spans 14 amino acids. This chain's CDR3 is CASSQGQGTVEQYF. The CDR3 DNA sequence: TGTGCCAGCAGCCAGGGACAGGGAACCGTCGAGCAGTACTTC.

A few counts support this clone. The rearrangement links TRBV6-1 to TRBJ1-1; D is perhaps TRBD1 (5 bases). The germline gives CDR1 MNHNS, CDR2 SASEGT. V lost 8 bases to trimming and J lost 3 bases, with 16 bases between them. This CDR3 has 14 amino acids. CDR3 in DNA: TGTGCCAGCGATACCGGGACTTACTACACTGAAGCTTTCTTT. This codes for CASDTGTYYTEAFF.

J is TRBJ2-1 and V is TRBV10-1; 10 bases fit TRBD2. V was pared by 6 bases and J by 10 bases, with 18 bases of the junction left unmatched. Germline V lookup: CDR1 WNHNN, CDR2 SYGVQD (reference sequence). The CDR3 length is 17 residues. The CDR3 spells CASSDARLAGVTREQFF. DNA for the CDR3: TGCGCCAGCAGCGACGCCCGCCTAGCGGGGGTTACTAGAGAGCAGTTCTTC.

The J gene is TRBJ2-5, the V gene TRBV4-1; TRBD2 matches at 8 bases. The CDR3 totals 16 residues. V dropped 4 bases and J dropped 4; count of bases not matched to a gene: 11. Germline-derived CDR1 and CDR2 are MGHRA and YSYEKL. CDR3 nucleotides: TGCGCCAGCAGCCCGCGCGAGCGGGGGAATGGAGAGACCCAGTACTTC. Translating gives CASSPRERGNGETQYF.